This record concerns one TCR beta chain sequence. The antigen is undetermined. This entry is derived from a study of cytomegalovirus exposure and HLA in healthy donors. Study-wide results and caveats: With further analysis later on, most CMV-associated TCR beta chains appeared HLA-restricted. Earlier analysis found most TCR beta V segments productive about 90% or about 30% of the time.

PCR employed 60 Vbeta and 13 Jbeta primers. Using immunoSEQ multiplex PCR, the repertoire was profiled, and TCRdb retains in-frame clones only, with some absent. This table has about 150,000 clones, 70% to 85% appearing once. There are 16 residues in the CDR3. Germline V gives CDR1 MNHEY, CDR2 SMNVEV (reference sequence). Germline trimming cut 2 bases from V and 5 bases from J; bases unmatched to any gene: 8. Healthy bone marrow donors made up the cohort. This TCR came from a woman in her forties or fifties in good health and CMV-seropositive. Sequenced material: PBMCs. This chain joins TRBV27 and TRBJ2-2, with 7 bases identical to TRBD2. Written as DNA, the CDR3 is TGTGCCAGCAGTTTAAGGTCCCTAGCGGATACCGGGGAGCTGTTTTTT. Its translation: CASSLRSLADTGELFF.